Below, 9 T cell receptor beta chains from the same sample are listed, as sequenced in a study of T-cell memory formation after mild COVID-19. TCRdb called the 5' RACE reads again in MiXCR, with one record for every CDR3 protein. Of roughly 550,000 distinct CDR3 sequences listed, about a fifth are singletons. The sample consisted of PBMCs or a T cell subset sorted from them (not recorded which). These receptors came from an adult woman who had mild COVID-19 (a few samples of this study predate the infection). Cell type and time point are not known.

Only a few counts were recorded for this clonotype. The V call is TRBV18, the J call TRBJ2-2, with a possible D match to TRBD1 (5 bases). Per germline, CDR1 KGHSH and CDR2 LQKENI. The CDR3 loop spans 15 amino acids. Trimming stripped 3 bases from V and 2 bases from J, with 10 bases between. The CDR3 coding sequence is TGTGCCAGCTCACCCAGGACAAGTAACACCGGGGAGCTGTTTTTT. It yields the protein CASSPRTSNTGELFF.

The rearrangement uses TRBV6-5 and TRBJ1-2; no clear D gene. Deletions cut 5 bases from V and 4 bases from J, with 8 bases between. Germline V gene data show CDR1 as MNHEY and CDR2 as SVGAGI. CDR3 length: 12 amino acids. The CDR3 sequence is CASSHEGYGYTF. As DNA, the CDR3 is TGTGCCAGCAGTCACGAGGGCTATGGCTACACCTTC.

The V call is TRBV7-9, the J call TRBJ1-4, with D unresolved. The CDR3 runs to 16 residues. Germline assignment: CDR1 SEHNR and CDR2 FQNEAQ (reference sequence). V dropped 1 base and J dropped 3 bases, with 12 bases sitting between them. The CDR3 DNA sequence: TGTGCCAGCAGCTTAGAAGTGCGGGATCCTAATGAAAAACTGTTTTTT. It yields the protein CASSLEVRDPNEKLFF.

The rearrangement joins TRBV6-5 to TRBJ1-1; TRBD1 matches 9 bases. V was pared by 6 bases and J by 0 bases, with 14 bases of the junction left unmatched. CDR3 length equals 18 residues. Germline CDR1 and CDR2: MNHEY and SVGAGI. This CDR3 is CASRRPPGQGHMNTEAFF. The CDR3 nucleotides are TGTGCCAGCAGACGCCCCCCGGGACAGGGCCACATGAACACTGAAGCTTTCTTT.

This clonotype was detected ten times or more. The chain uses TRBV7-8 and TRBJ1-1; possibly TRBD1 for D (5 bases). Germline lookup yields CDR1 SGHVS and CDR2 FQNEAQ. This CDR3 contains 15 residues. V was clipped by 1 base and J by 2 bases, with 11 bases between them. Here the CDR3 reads CASSLVPGLNTEAFF. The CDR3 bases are TGTGCCAGCAGCTTAGTTCCGGGGCTCAACACTGAAGCTTTCTTT.

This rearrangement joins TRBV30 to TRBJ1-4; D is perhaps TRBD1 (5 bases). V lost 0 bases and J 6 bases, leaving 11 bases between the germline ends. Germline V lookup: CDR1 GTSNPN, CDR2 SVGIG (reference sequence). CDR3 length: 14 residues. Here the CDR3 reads CAWSVGAGDEKLFF. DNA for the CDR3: TGTGCCTGGAGTGTCGGGGCTGGGGATGAAAAACTGTTTTTT.

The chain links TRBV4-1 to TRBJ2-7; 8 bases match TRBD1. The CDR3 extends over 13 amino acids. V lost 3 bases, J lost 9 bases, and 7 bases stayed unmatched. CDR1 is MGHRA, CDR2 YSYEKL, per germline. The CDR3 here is CASSHQTGEAQYF. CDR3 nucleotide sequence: TGCGCCAGCAGCCACCAGACAGGGGAGGCGCAGTACTTC.

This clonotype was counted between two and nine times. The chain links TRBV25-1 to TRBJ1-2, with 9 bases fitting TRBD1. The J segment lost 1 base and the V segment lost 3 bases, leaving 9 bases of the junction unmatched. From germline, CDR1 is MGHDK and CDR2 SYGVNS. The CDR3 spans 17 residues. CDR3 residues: CASSDLEDRGINYGYTF. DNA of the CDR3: TGTGCCAGCAGTGACCTTGAGGACAGGGGAATTAACTATGGCTACACCTTC.

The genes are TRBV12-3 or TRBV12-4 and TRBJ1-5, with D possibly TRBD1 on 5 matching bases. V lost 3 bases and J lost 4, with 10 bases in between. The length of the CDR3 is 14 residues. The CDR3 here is CASSLGRRNQPQHF. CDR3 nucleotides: TGTGCCAGCAGTTTGGGACGGCGAAATCAGCCCCAGCATTTT.